The entry below gives a single TCR beta chain sequence along with its context. Its antigen is currently unknown. These data are taken from a study of cytomegalovirus exposure and HLA in healthy donors. Study overall: Unique TCRs numbering roughly 80 million, obtained from HLA-typed donors, made up an early data release.

The CDR3 is 19 amino acids. The germline V gene has CDR1 SNHLY and CDR2 FYNNEI. V lost 6 bases to trimming and J lost 3 bases; unmatched junction nucleotides: 18. PCR involved 60 Vbeta and 13 Jbeta primers. Sequencing was performed with immunoSEQ multiplex PCR; in TCRdb, only in-frame clones are kept and a portion is missing. The sample has about 170,000 clones, around three quarters seen once; the top ten hold less than 8.5%. Study results and limitations: With later analysis, a missense DCLRE1C variant became linked to TCR beta V- and J-gene trimming. Sequencing likely produced, as an artifact, a cluster of highly shared sequence variants. Reported findings show TCR beta sequences accurately forecast HLA-A and HLA-B alleles in most subjects.

The sequence derives from a man aged 35-49 years in good health and CMV-seropositive. J is TRBJ2-1 and V is TRBV2; 9 nucleotides match TRBD2. Sequencing was performed on PBMCs. The CDR3 DNA sequence: TGTGCCAGCAGATGGGGGCGGGGGGGTCTTAATTACGTCTACAATGAGCAGTTCTTC. Amino acids: CASRWGRGGLNYVYNEQFF.